A single sample is the source of the 13 T cell receptor beta chains below, sequenced in a study of cytomegalovirus exposure and HLA in healthy donors. Amplification used 60 Vbeta primers and 13 Jbeta primers. Only in-frame clones appear in the TCRdb table, and some are missing; sequencing was by immunoSEQ multiplex PCR. The sample includes approximately 240,000 clones, around 76% of them seen just once. Sequenced: PBMCs. These receptors all come from a woman in her 40s in good health and CMV-seropositive.

The J gene is TRBJ1-5, the V gene TRBV28; TRBD1 matches at 8 bases. The CDR3 length is 15 residues. Germline V lookup: CDR1 MDHEN, CDR2 SYDVKM. V lost 5 bases and J lost 6; bases outside the gene matches: 9. For the CDR3, the DNA is TGTGCCAGCAGTGACAGGGGACTAAGTAGTCAGCCCCAGCATTTT. Translated, it gives CASSDRGLSSQPQHF.

V is TRBV5-1 and J is TRBJ2-2, with a possible D match to TRBD1 (6 bases). The CDR3 length is 13 residues. Germline V gives CDR1 SGHRS, CDR2 YFSETQ. V lost 4 bases and J lost 6, with 10 bases in between. CDR3: CASSLDRPGELFF. DNA for the CDR3: TGCGCCAGCAGCCTAGACAGGCCCGGGGAGCTGTTTTTT.

The rearrangement uses TRBV4-1 and TRBJ1-2, with 9 bases aligning to TRBD1. V trimming: 0 bases; J trimming: 4 bases; junction bases outside the gene matches: 9. Germline V gene lookup returns CDR1 MGHRA and CDR2 YSYEKL. This CDR3 contains 17 residues. CDR3 region: CASSQDRTGVRFYGYTF. CDR3 DNA: TGCGCCAGCAGCCAAGATCGGACAGGGGTTCGTTTCTATGGCTACACCTTC.

The rearrangement uses TRBV30 and TRBJ2-1; 15 bases map to TRBD2. Germline loops: CDR1 GTSNPN, CDR2 SVGIG (reference sequence). Germline trimming cut 3 bases from V and 7 bases from J; bases unmatched to any gene: 7. This CDR3 comprises 16 residues. The CDR3 coding sequence is TGTGCCTGGAGAAGCTTCGGACTAGCGGGAGGGAATGAGCAGTTCTTC. Translated, it gives CAWRSFGLAGGNEQFF.

V usage is TRBV7-9 and J usage is TRBJ1-6; 8 bases are a match to TRBD1. The CDR3 covers 15 residues. The trim removed 4 bases at V and 7 bases at J, leaving 6 bases unmatched. CDR1 and CDR2 from the germline V gene are SEHNR and FQNEAQ (reference sequence). CDR3 in amino acids: CASSSGQGDNSPLHF. The CDR3 nucleotides read TGTGCCAGCAGCTCAGGACAGGGTGACAATTCACCCCTCCACTTT.

V gene TRBV7-9 combines with J gene TRBJ2-1; D is undetermined. V shed 5 bases and J shed 0 bases, with 17 bases lying between them. CDR3 length equals 17 residues. From germline, CDR1 is SEHNR and CDR2 FQNEAQ (reference sequence). The CDR3 spells CASSLVLVSSSYNEQFF. For the CDR3, the DNA is TGTGCCAGCAGCCTAGTCCTGGTTTCTAGCTCCTACAATGAGCAGTTCTTC.

J is TRBJ1-1 and V is TRBV30; D call uncertain. Trimming took 0 bases from V and 0 from J, leaving 17 bases between them. The germline V gene has CDR1 GTSNPN and CDR2 SVGIG (reference sequence). The CDR3 loop spans 17 amino acids. The CDR3 bases are TGTGCCTGGAGTGTAAATGAGTGGGCTAAGATGAACACTGAAGCTTTCTTT. This gives the protein CAWSVNEWAKMNTEAFF.

The V gene is TRBV4-1, the J gene TRBJ1-4; 7 nucleotides align to TRBD1. V shed 4 bases and J 8 bases; nucleotides not matched to a gene: 7. CDR1 is MGHRA and CDR2 is YSYEKL in the germline V gene. The length of the CDR3 is 14 residues. The CDR3 DNA sequence: TGCGCCAGCAGCCCACAGGGGTTGCGGGAAAAACTGTTTTTT. It codes for CASSPQGLREKLFF.

The V gene is TRBV2, the J gene TRBJ2-7; maybe TRBD1 (6 bases). This CDR3 has 16 amino acids. The V gene's germline CDR1 is SNHLY and CDR2 FYNNEI. V lost 0 bases and J lost 3, with 15 bases in between. DNA for the CDR3: TGTGCCAGCAGTGAAGCTACAGGGTGGGGGAACTACGAGCAGTACTTC. It specifies CASSEATGWGNYEQYF.

The chain carries TRBV12-5 and TRBJ1-2, with 8 bases identical to TRBD1. CDR1 is LGHNT and CDR2 is FRNRAP in the germline V gene. This CDR3 is 13 amino acids long. V gave up 6 bases and J gave up 14 bases; unmatched junction bases: 14. CDR3 nucleotides: TGTGCTAGTGGGCCGGACGCGGGCAGGGGGCCGACCTTC. Translating gives CASGPDAGRGPTF.

J is TRBJ2-1 and V is TRBV5-4, with 8 bases aligning to TRBD1. From germline, CDR1 is SGHNT and CDR2 YYREEE (reference sequence). CDR3 length: 16 amino acids. Trimming removed 2 bases from V and 10 bases from J; junction bases left unmatched: 14. This CDR3 reads CASSFWWTGSPLEQFF. CDR3 coding DNA: TGTGCCAGCAGCTTTTGGTGGACAGGGTCCCCTCTCGAGCAGTTCTTC.

V usage is TRBV6-6 and J usage is TRBJ2-5; D may be TRBD2 (5 bases). Germline CDR1 and CDR2: MNHNY and SVGAGI (reference sequence). The V end lost 6 bases, the J end lost 5 bases, and 16 bases lay between the germline ends. This CDR3 is 14 amino acids long. CDR3 in amino acids: CASSRRASSETQYF. CDR3 bases: TGTGCCAGCAGCCGGCGGGCATCCTCGGAGACCCAGTACTTC.

This chain uses TRBV4-1 with TRBJ2-3, with 7 bases identical to TRBD2. Trimming cost V 0 bases and J 0 bases; bases outside gene matches: 6. Germline CDR1 reads MGHRA; CDR2 reads YSYEKL. There are 17 residues in the CDR3. This CDR3 is CASSQDRGSGSTDTQYF. The CDR3 DNA is TGCGCCAGCAGCCAAGATCGGGGTAGCGGGAGCACAGATACGCAGTATTTT.